This section outlines one T cell receptor (beta chain) sequence together with its context. The data belong to a study of control samples from healthy donors and cancer patients. With 7 bases removed from V and 4 bases from J, the gap between germline ends came to 14 bases. The germline V gene has CDR1 LNHDA and CDR2 SQIVND (reference sequence). This CDR3 comprises 14 residues. TCRdb keeps only in-frame clones here, not all; method: immunoSEQ multiplex PCR. The table lists approximately 100,000 clones, around 88% of them singletons. This TCR was recovered from a woman in her 50s in good health. The sample comprised blood. The V call is TRBV19, the J call TRBJ1-5; the D gene is possibly TRBD1 (5 bases). CDR3 residues: CASTPWEGNQPQHF. The DNA for the CDR3 is TGTGCCAGTACCCCTTGGGAGGGGAATCAGCCCCAGCATTTT.